This T cell receptor beta chain was identified during a study of T cell repertoires in cytomegalovirus infection. About the study: CMV epitopes used comprised recently identified HLA-C-restricted ones and well-studied HLA-B-restricted ones. Public signatures in TCR beta pointed to CMV infection and matching HLA type.

On this clonotype itself: Its antigen is undetermined.

Germline V gene lookup returns CDR1 SGHRS and CDR2 YFSETQ. The CDR3 runs to 17 residues. The ends were cut back, 2 bases at V and 3 bases at J, with 21 bases in the middle. Each CDR3 protein gets one entry after TCRdb re-called the reads with MiXCR. This repertoire shows approximately 990,000 distinct CDR3 sequences, around 32% found once; its top ten account for around 15%. The starting material was cultured CD8+ T cells from PBMCs, obtained from culture after CMV antigen stimulation. The clonotype was recovered from a human donor in good health (CMV status not recorded). Some clones in this sample may be carry-over from other donors' samples. This chain uses TRBV5-1 with TRBJ2-7; TRBD1 might be the D (5 bases). The CDR3 region is CASSFSKGRAEVYEQYF. The DNA for the CDR3 is TGCGCCAGCAGCTTCTCCAAGGGCAGGGCAGAGGTCTACGAGCAGTACTTC.